Sequencing of this TCR beta chain was carried out in a study of T cell changes during pregnancy in multiple sclerosis. CDR3 length equals 14 residues. Germline CDR1 and CDR2: LGHNA and YSLEER. V was cut by 1 base and J by 6 bases, with 12 bases left in between. Data came from immunoSEQ multiplex PCR; TCRdb stores just in-frame clones and leaves some out. In the table there are approximately 48,000 clones, under 95% of which are singletons. The origin of this receptor is a female donor with multiple sclerosis, enrolled in a pregnancy study. The chain recombines TRBV4-3 with TRBJ1-1; D is uncertain. The sequenced sample was CD8+ T cells from peripheral blood mononuclear cells, obtained before pregnancy. CDR3 loop: CASSQVRGGPEAFF. Here the CDR3 DNA reads TGCGCCAGCAGCCAAGTTCGTGGAGGTCCTGAAGCTTTCTTT.